This is a list of T cell receptor beta chains from one sample in a study of post-analysis software for immune sequencing data. TCRdb independently ran MiXCR on the PCR reads; one entry per CDR3 protein. This table has 750,000 to 950,000 distinct CDR3 sequences, roughly 58% appearing once. What was sequenced was blood. The receptor source for this set is a girl aged 10-17 years with multiple sclerosis. Each CDR3 is given with its conserved first and last residue. Fields, in order: V gene, clone size, D gene, CDR3 length, J gene, CDR3 DNA, CDR3 protein. D genes are given only for firm matches. Some rows mark clone size as missing; the rest say once, few, many or name a class of expanded clone.

TRBV12-3/TRBV12-4	NA	NA	16	TRBJ2-6	TGTGCCAGCAGTTTAGAGGTGGGGTCTGGGGCCAACGTCCTGACTTTC	CASSLEVGSGANVLTF
TRBV7-2	NA	NA	14	TRBJ2-3	TGTGCCAGCAGCTTGTGGGAGAACCCAGATACGCAGTATTTT	CASSLWENPDTQYF
TRBV28	NA	TRBD1	14	TRBJ1-5	TGTGCCAGCAGTTTTGACAGGGCTTATCAGCCCCAGCATTTT	CASSFDRAYQPQHF
TRBV29-1	NA	NA	13	TRBJ2-5	TGCAGCGTTGAACCGGACAGCCAAGAGACCCAGTACTTC	CSVEPDSQETQYF
TRBV12-3/TRBV12-4	NA	NA	16	TRBJ1-2	TGTGCCAGCAGCCCCGGTGGGGGGATCCTCCGTTCTGGCTACACCTTC	CASSPGGGILRSGYTF
TRBV7-2	NA	NA	16	TRBJ2-1	TGTGCCAGCAGCTTAGCTGGGGCGGGCCCCTACAATGAGCAGTTCTTC	CASSLAGAGPYNEQFF
TRBV15	NA	NA	15	TRBJ1-2	TGTGCCACCAGCACCCGAGGCGGGTCTGACTATGGCTACACCTTC	CATSTRGGSDYGYTF
TRBV5-1	few	TRBD2	14	TRBJ2-7	TGCGCCAGCAGCTTCACTAGCGGGAGCAACGAGCAGTACTTC	CASSFTSGSNEQYF
TRBV28	NA	NA	15	TRBJ2-1	TGTGCCAGCAGTTTACCCTCGACAGGATACAATGAGCAGTTCTTC	CASSLPSTGYNEQFF
TRBV7-2	NA	NA	13	TRBJ2-7	TGTGCCAGCAGCTCCCAGGGGGGGGGCGGTTCGTACTTC	CASSSQGGGGSYF
TRBV7-6	NA	NA	15	TRBJ1-1	TGTGCCAGCAGCCCAAGGGGACCCGAGAACACTGAAGCTTTCTTT	CASSPRGPENTEAFF
TRBV2	once	TRBD2	21	TRBJ2-1	TGTGCCAGCAGTGCCCCCGGTCGTGGACTAGCGGGAGGGCCCTCCTACAATGAGCAGTTCTTC	CASSAPGRGLAGGPSYNEQFF
TRBV4-2	NA	NA	14	TRBJ2-6	TGTGCCAGCAGAATCGACGCCGGGGCCAACGTCCTGACTTTC	CASRIDAGANVLTF
TRBV7-9	NA	NA	16	TRBJ2-1	TGTGCCAGCAGCTTAAAATCAGCGGCCACGCGTAATGAGCAGTTCTTC	CASSLKSAATRNEQFF
TRBV5-1	NA	NA	15	TRBJ2-1	TGTGCCAGCAGCCTGCTCAATGACGGTTACAATGAGCAGTTCTTC	CASSLLNDGYNEQFF
TRBV5-1	NA	NA	15	TRBJ1-1	TGCGCCAGCAGCCTTCGACAGACGTATAACACTGAAGCTTTCTTT	CASSLRQTYNTEAFF
TRBV14	NA	NA	14	TRBJ2-2	TGTGCCAGCACCCCCGACAGCTACACCGGGGAGCTGTTTTTT	CASTPDSYTGELFF
TRBV28	few	NA	14	TRBJ1-2	TGTGCCAGCAGCTTACCGGGGGCAGGCTATGGCTACACCTTC	CASSLPGAGYGYTF
TRBV4-1	NA	TRBD1	16	TRBJ2-5	TGCGCCAGCAGCCAAGGAGGTGGACAGGGGTGGGAGACCCAGTACTTC	CASSQGGGQGWETQYF
TRBV7-8	few	NA	14	TRBJ1-2	TGTGCCAGCAGCTTCGCGGACGGGACATATGGCTACACCTTC	CASSFADGTYGYTF
TRBV5-8	NA	NA	16	TRBJ2-4	TGTGCCAGCAGCTTGGGGAGGACGTTAGCCAAAAACATTCAGTACTTC	CASSLGRTLAKNIQYF
TRBV5-5	NA	TRBD2	18	TRBJ2-5	TGTGCCAGCAGCTTGGTTTGGAGGGCGCTAGCGGGAGAAGAGACCCAGTACTTC	CASSLVWRALAGEETQYF
TRBV12-3/TRBV12-4	few	TRBD1	14	TRBJ2-4	TGTGCCAGCAGTTCCACGGGACAGGGTTCCGGGCAGTACTTC	CASSSTGQGSGQYF
TRBV20-1	few	TRBD1	14	TRBJ1-2	TGCAGTGCAGATGACCAAAACAGGGGGTATGGCTACACCTTC	CSADDQNRGYGYTF
TRBV6-1	NA	TRBD2	16	TRBJ2-5	TGTGCCAGCAGCGCCACTAGCGGGGGTATTCAAGAGACCCAGTACTTC	CASSATSGGIQETQYF
TRBV27	NA	NA	13	TRBJ1-1	TGTGCCAGCAAATGGCCCGGGGACACTGAAGCTTTCTTT	CASKWPGDTEAFF
TRBV6-5	NA	NA	15	TRBJ2-3	TGTGCCAGCAGTTACGACGGGAGTGGACCCGGTACGCAGTATTTT	CASSYDGSGPGTQYF
TRBV5-1	NA	NA	12	TRBJ2-1	TGCGCCAGCAGCAGAGATACAGCGAAGCAGTTCTTC	CASSRDTAKQFF
TRBV5-1	many	TRBD2	16	TRBJ2-7	TGCGCCAGCAGCTTCACAGCGGGAGAGAGGTCCTACGAGCAGTACTTC	CASSFTAGERSYEQYF
TRBV7-3	few	NA	15	TRBJ2-7	TGTGCCAGCAGCTTAACGGCAGGTCCCCTCTACGAGCAGTACTTC	CASSLTAGPLYEQYF
TRBV5-1	NA	NA	14	TRBJ2-3	TGCGCCAGCAAAGAGGCACGGAGCACAGATACGCAGTATTTT	CASKEARSTDTQYF
TRBV19	NA	NA	13	TRBJ1-4	TGTGCCAGTAGGCGACGGGACGGAGAAAAACTGTTTTTT	CASRRRDGEKLFF
TRBV12-5	NA	TRBD1	13	TRBJ2-7	TGTGCTAGTGGACCCGGGACAGGGGCCGAGCAGTACTTC	CASGPGTGAEQYF
TRBV24-1	NA	TRBD1	15	TRBJ2-1	TGTGCCACCAGTGACCCCGGGACAGGGCACAATGAGCAGTTCTTC	CATSDPGTGHNEQFF
TRBV30	NA	NA	12	TRBJ2-7	TGTGCCTGGGGTCATACCACCTACGAGCAGTACTTC	CAWGHTTYEQYF
TRBV7-2	NA	NA	15	TRBJ1-5	TGTGCCCCTAGGGGTCAGCCCGGCGGCAATCAGCCCCAGCATTTT	CAPRGQPGGNQPQHF
TRBV20-1	few	NA	16	TRBJ1-2	TGCAGTGCTAGAGCCCCCACACGGACAGCTTTGGACGGCTACACCTTC	CSARAPTRTALDGYTF
TRBV15	NA	NA	15	TRBJ1-5	TGTGCCACCAGAGGGGGGGCTGAAAGCAATCAGCCCCAGCATTTT	CATRGGAESNQPQHF
TRBV29-1	few	NA	15	TRBJ2-6	TGCAGCGTTCGGACGGTGAGCTCTGGGGCCAACGTCCTGACTTTC	CSVRTVSSGANVLTF
TRBV4-1	NA	NA	16	TRBJ1-4	TGCGCCAGCAGCCCCAAGGAGCAGGGTCAAAATGAAAAACTGTTTTTT	CASSPKEQGQNEKLFF
TRBV4-1	NA	NA	14	TRBJ1-6	TGCGCCAGCAGGCAGGGTGGGCCCTATTCACCCCTCCACTTT	CASRQGGPYSPLHF